The clone carrying this T cell receptor beta chain was counted many times. Covering alpha and beta chains, TRAV- and TRBV-specific primers were used for the first-strand cDNA. The PCR that amplified TCRs ran for 15 to 25 cycles, relying on a constant-region primer and a V-primer adapter. TCRdb called the reads again in MiXCR, with one record for every CDR3 protein. Of 64,000 or so distinct CDR3 sequences in the sample, around 27% were seen once. Unmatched junction bases numbered 4, after V lost 5 bases and J lost 5 bases. Germline CDR1 SGHTA, CDR2 FQGNSA. The CDR3 covers 13 residues. The time point was: before trial treatment. Each donor was administered nivolumab, ipilimumab, aspirin, low-dose cyclophosphamide and low-dose radiotherapy. This sample was included in a study of low-dose radiotherapy and immunotherapy resistance in tumors.

This specimen was PBMCs, taken before treatment. The V gene is TRBV7-2, the J gene TRBJ2-7; 9 bases map to TRBD1. The TCR comes from a male donor with rectosigmoid adenocarcinoma. Here the CDR3 DNA reads TGTGCCAGCAGCATCAGGACAGGGGACGAGCAGTACTTC. This sequence encodes CASSIRTGDEQYF.